Each of the 16 T cell receptor beta chains below was sequenced from the same sample in a study of OX40 agonist ivuxolimab in advanced cancers. Profiled with immunoSEQ multiplex PCR; TCRdb holds only in-frame clones, not every one. The sample holds about 83,000 clones, about 81% seen once. The input for sequencing was CD4+ or CD8+ T cells sorted from blood, taken in a trial of the OX40 agonist ivuxolimab. The receptors originated from an adult with an advanced solid tumor such as melanoma, head and neck, liver or kidney cancer.

The V call is TRBV5-1, the J call TRBJ2-1; D gene unclear. V lost 0 bases to trimming and J lost 10 bases, with 17 bases between them. The V gene's germline CDR1 is SGHRS and CDR2 YFSETQ. The CDR3 loop spans 15 amino acids. CDR3 protein: CASSLDPGPAEEQFF. The CDR3 DNA sequence: TGCGCCAGCAGCTTGGATCCGGGCCCCGCGGAAGAGCAGTTCTTC.

This clone was counted a single time. The V call is TRBV5-1, the J call TRBJ2-7, with a weak D call TRBD1 (5 bases). The CDR3 spans 14 residues. V lost 4 bases and J 2 bases, leaving 13 bases between the germline ends. Germline values: CDR1 SGHRS, CDR2 YFSETQ. The CDR3: CASSPGHGAYEQYF. The CDR3, as DNA: TGCGCCAGCAGCCCAGGGCATGGGGCCTACGAGCAGTACTTC.

The J gene is TRBJ1-2, the V gene TRBV30; tentatively, D is TRBD1 (6 bases). CDR3 length: 14 residues. Germline V CDR1 and CDR2: GTSNPN, SVGIG (reference sequence). The V end lost 0 bases, the J end lost 1 base, and 9 bases lay between the germline ends. DNA for the CDR3: TGTGCCTGGAGTGTACAGGGCAATAACTATGGCTACACCTTC. Its translation is CAWSVQGNNYGYTF.

V is TRBV27 and J is TRBJ1-6; D remains ambiguous. This CDR3 contains 15 residues. V dropped 0 bases and J dropped 4 bases, with 7 bases sitting between them. Germline CDR1 is MNHEY and CDR2 is SMNVEV (reference sequence). Here the CDR3 reads CASSLSAGYNSPLHF. The CDR3 nucleotides read TGTGCCAGCAGTTTATCAGCGGGGTATAATTCACCCCTCCACTTT.

The rearrangement links TRBV2 to TRBJ1-4, with 8 positions matching TRBD1. V shed 7 bases and J 3 bases; nucleotides not matched to a gene: 4. Germline V CDR1 and CDR2: SNHLY, FYNNEI. The CDR3 runs 14 residues. CDR3 bases: TGTGCCAGCATCCCGGGACAGGCTAATGAAAAACTGTTTTTT. Encoded protein: CASIPGQANEKLFF.

This chain connects TRBV18 to TRBJ1-1, with D hard to call. Trimming removed 1 base at V and 1 base at J, with 10 bases between. Germline CDR1 and CDR2: KGHSH and LQKENI. This CDR3 spans 15 amino acids. This chain's CDR3 is CASSPREIENTEAFF. CDR3 in DNA: TGTGCCAGCTCACCACGTGAAATTGAGAACACTGAAGCTTTCTTT.

This clone was observed once. This chain uses TRBV11-2 with TRBJ2-2; D is undetermined. Germline lookup yields CDR1 SGHAT and CDR2 FQNNGV. Trimming cost V 2 bases and J 1 base, with 5 bases left between them. The length of the CDR3 is 14 residues. The CDR3 sequence: CASSLTLNTGELFF. The DNA of the CDR3 is TGTGCCAGCAGCTTAACCCTGAACACCGGGGAGCTGTTTTTT.

V is TRBV7-9 and J is TRBJ1-5; 7 bases are shared with TRBD1. With 3 bases clipped from V and 4 bases from J, the junction kept 3 bases outside the gene matches. CDR1 is SEHNR and CDR2 is FQNEAQ in the germline V gene (reference sequence). The CDR3 runs 14 residues. Written as DNA, the CDR3 is TGTGCCAGCAGCTTCACAGGGGAAAATCAGCCCCAGCATTTT. It translates to CASSFTGENQPQHF.

The J gene is TRBJ1-2, the V gene TRBV4-3; D remains ambiguous. Trimming took off 0 bases at V and 3 bases at J, with 8 bases between the two ends. The CDR3 has 14 residues. Germline V gene lookup returns CDR1 LGHNA and CDR2 YSLEER. The CDR3 DNA sequence: TGCGCCAGCAGCCAAGAACCGGGCGACTATGGCTACACCTTC. The encoded protein is CASSQEPGDYGYTF.

CDR3 sequence (DNA): TGTGCCAGCGCTTGGCGGGGGGGCCGCGATGAGCAGTTCTTC. Protein: CASAWRGGRDEQFF. The chain has TRBV7-3 and TRBJ2-1, with 9 positions matching TRBD2. Losses at the gene ends were 8 bases for V and 8 bases for J; bases not matched to a gene: 10. Germline V gives CDR1 SGHTA, CDR2 FQGTGA. This CDR3 has 14 residues.

This chain's CDR3 is CASSEYLYNEQFF. Written as DNA, the CDR3 is TGTGCCAGCAGTGAATACCTGTACAATGAGCAGTTCTTC. The chain couples TRBV2 to TRBJ2-1; D remains ambiguous. Trimming took off 2 bases at V and 4 bases at J, with 6 bases between the two ends. Germline V CDR1 and CDR2: SNHLY, FYNNEI. The CDR3 spans 13 residues.

The CDR3, as DNA: TGTGCCAGCAGCTCCCTGACAGGAACTAATGAAAAACTGTTTTTT. It translates to CASSSLTGTNEKLFF. This chain uses TRBV11-2 with TRBJ1-4, with a weak D call TRBD1 (6 bases). CDR3 length: 15 residues. The V and J ends lost 4 bases and 1 base respectively, with 10 bases between them. The germline CDR1 and CDR2 sequences are SGHAT and FQNNGV.

This chain uses TRBV10-2 with TRBJ2-7; 12 positions match TRBD2. The CDR3 covers 16 residues. Germline-derived CDR1 and CDR2 are WSHSY and SAAADI. Trimming removed 2 bases from V and 2 bases from J; junction bases left unmatched: 4. The CDR3 spells CASSEGLAGRTYEQYF. DNA for the CDR3: TGCGCCAGCAGTGAGGGACTAGCGGGGCGGACCTACGAGCAGTACTTC.

The rearrangement links TRBV15 to TRBJ2-6, with D unresolved. Trimming stripped 0 bases from V and 1 base from J, with 7 bases between. Germline CDR1 LNHNV, CDR2 YYDKDF (reference sequence). CDR3 length: 16 residues. DNA for the CDR3: TGTGCCACCAGCAGAGATCCCCTTTCTGGGGCCAACGTCCTGACTTTC. Its protein is CATSRDPLSGANVLTF.

In its sample, this clone was seen once. The chain has TRBV29-1 and TRBJ2-2; tentatively, D is TRBD1 or TRBD2 (5 bases each). The CDR3 consists of 14 residues. Germline V gene data show CDR1 as SQVTM and CDR2 as ANQGSEA. CDR3 sequence reads: CCGRTQLNTGELFF. The CDR3 DNA follows: TGCTGCGGGCGGACACAACTGAACACCGGGGAGCTGTTTTTT.

V gene TRBV19 combines with J gene TRBJ1-3; TRBD1 aligns across 7 bases. The CDR3 contains 15 residues. Trimming cost V 5 bases and J 2 bases; bases outside gene matches: 6. In germline, CDR1 is LNHDA, CDR2 SQIVND (reference sequence). Written as DNA, the CDR3 is TGTGCCAGTAGTGAACCAGGACAGGCTGGAAACACCATATATTTT. Its protein product is CASSEPGQAGNTIYF.